This T cell receptor (beta chain) was sequenced during a study of blood T cell repertoires in COVID-19. Study details: T cells, B-cell-depleted T cells, or PBMCs supplied cDNA or gDNA.

Adults between roughly 18 and 90 years of age took part from about 24 US areas. Cohorts were assigned according to the clinical history that participants reported. The CDR3 contains 14 residues. The V gene lost 6 bases and the J gene lost 3 bases, with 15 bases spanning the gap. From germline, CDR1 is SGHAT and CDR2 FQNNGV. Per the original methods: From reference gene primer amplification, estimates of nucleated cell counts were derived. Repertoires were generated with immunoSEQ multiplex PCR, while TCRdb's copy carries only in-frame clones and drops some. The V and J calls and clone size are taken from that table; D and trimming were inferred from the DNA. The sample holds hundreds of thousands of clones, approximately 90% seen once.

The receptor's source is a man aged 35-49 years who had recovered from COVID-19. The rearrangement joins TRBV11-2 to TRBJ2-7, with a tentative D call TRBD2 (5 bases). The sequencing sample was made of PBMCs or T cells enriched from blood (not recorded which). In DNA form, the CDR3 reads TGTGCCAGCAGTCCATCCCTCGGACTCTACGAGCAGTACTTC. Protein product: CASSPSLGLYEQYF. Together with reference TRBV11-2 and TRBJ2-7, the CDR3 gives the full variable domain: EAGVAQSPRYKIIEKRQSVAFWCNPISGHATLYWYQQILGQGPKLLIQFQNNGVVDDSQLPKDRFSAERLKGVDSTLKIQPAKLEDSAVYLCASSPSLGLYEQYFGPGTRLTVT.